A selection of T cell receptor beta chains follows, all from one sample in a study of T cells in Graves' hyperthyroidism and ophthalmopathy. TCRdb passed the multiplex PCR reads through MiXCR, listing each CDR3 protein once. Seen here are roughly 550,000 distinct CDR3 sequences, about 15% observed once, and the top ten hold 25% to 30%. The sample taken for sequencing was blood. Receptors originate from a woman aged 30 to 39 with Graves' ophthalmopathy. Each CDR3 is given with its conserved first and last residue. Each record gives: V gene, J gene, D gene, clone size, CDR3 length, CDR3 protein, CDR3 DNA. The D gene is left open where the match is weak. Rows may omit the clone size; those that give it use once, few, many or a size class.

>TRBV9|TRBJ2-3|TRBD2|few|16
CASSVVSSGTTDTQYF
TGTGCCAGCAGCGTAGTAAGTAGCGGGACCACAGATACGCAGTATTTT
>TRBV5-6|TRBJ2-3|TRBD2|many|16
CASSLAGLAGRDTQYF
TGTGCCAGCAGCTTGGCCGGCCTAGCGGGGAGAGATACGCAGTATTTT
>TRBV11-3|TRBJ2-1|TRBD2|.|16
CASSFRGGRSPNEQFF
TGTGCCAGCAGCTTCCGGGGGGGGAGGTCACCCAATGAGCAGTTCTTC
>TRBV7-8|TRBJ1-1|TRBD1|.|15
CASSSHRGFPSEAFF
TGTGCCAGCAGCTCCCACAGGGGGTTCCCCAGTGAAGCTTTCTTT
>TRBV24-1|TRBJ2-3|TRBD2|many|15
CATSDPTSGADTQYF
TGTGCCACCAGTGACCCGACTAGCGGGGCGGATACGCAGTATTTT
>TRBV6-1|TRBJ1-5|TRBD1|few|17
CASSHHPGTGPNRPQHF
TGTGCCAGCAGCCACCACCCCGGGACAGGGCCGAACCGGCCCCAGCATTTT
>TRBV27|TRBJ1-1|.|many|15
CASRSQGFMNTEAFF
TGTGCCAGCAGAAGCCAGGGGTTCATGAACACTGAAGCTTTCTTT
>TRBV5-6|TRBJ2-1|TRBD2|.|15
CASSRLADPDNEQFF
TGTGCCAGCAGCCGACTAGCGGACCCGGACAATGAGCAGTTCTTC
>TRBV20-1|TRBJ2-1|.|.|15
CSVATPGVSYNEQFF
TGCAGTGTCGCGACCCCGGGAGTATCCTACAATGAGCAGTTCTTC
>TRBV7-2|TRBJ1-5|TRBD1|many|18
CASSFPPGTGGAGQPQHF
TGTGCCAGCAGCTTCCCTCCCGGGACAGGGGGCGCGGGTCAGCCCCAGCATTTT
>TRBV7-2|TRBJ2-7|.|.|15
CASSGGIGGLYEQYF
TGTGCCAGCAGCGGGGGGATCGGGGGACTCTACGAGCAGTACTTC
>TRBV7-2|TRBJ2-7|TRBD1|.|15
CASSEKTGGLYEQYF
TGTGCCAGCAGCGAAAAGACAGGGGGCCTTTACGAGCAGTACTTC
>TRBV7-6|TRBJ2-1|.|few|14
CASSNGGAMGEQFF
TGTGCCAGCAGCAACGGCGGGGCCATGGGTGAGCAGTTCTTC
>TRBV6-1|TRBJ2-5|.|many|14
CASSRSRYQETQYF
TGTGCCAGCAGTCGTTCCAGGTACCAAGAGACCCAGTACTTC
>TRBV20-1|TRBJ2-3|TRBD2|.|16
CSVLTSGRLGADTQYF
TGCAGTGTTCTAACTAGCGGGAGACTGGGCGCAGATACGCAGTATTTT
>TRBV6-2/TRBV6-3|TRBJ2-7|TRBD2|.|16
CASSYSPSGLVDEQYF
TGTGCCAGCAGTTACTCTCCGTCGGGACTAGTCGACGAGCAGTACTTC
>TRBV6-2/TRBV6-3|TRBJ1-1|.|many|13
CASSYRRPTEAFF
TGTGCCAGCAGTTACCGACGGCCCACTGAAGCTTTCTTT
>TRBV6-4|TRBJ2-2|TRBD2|once|15
CASSDSSGDTGELFF
TGTGCCAGCAGTGACTCTAGCGGGGACACCGGGGAGCTGTTTTTT
>TRBV20-1|TRBJ1-1|TRBD1|many|14
CSADRGGGNTEAFF
TGCAGTGCAGACAGGGGTGGGGGGAACACTGAAGCTTTCTTT
>TRBV6-1|TRBJ2-7|.|many|10
CASSRHEQYF
TGTGCCAGCAGCCGGCACGAGCAGTACTTC
>TRBV9|TRBJ1-1|.|many|13
CASSVGSNTEAFF
TGTGCCAGCAGCGTAGGGAGTAACACTGAAGCTTTCTTT
>TRBV29-1|TRBJ2-1|.|few|12
CSVEVTSNEQFF
TGCAGCGTTGAAGTGACCTCCAATGAGCAGTTCTTC
>TRBV5-5|TRBJ2-3|.|many|13
CASSLVHGDTQYF
TGTGCCAGCAGCTTGGTTCACGGGGATACGCAGTATTTT
>TRBV15|TRBJ2-7|.|.|13
CATSRAGEYEQYF
TGTGCCACCAGCAGAGCCGGTGAGTACGAGCAGTACTTC
>TRBV27|TRBJ1-5|.|many|15
CASSLTRPSNQPQHF
TGTGCCAGCAGTTTGACACGACCTAGCAATCAGCCCCAGCATTTT
>TRBV20-1|TRBJ2-5|.|many|14
CSARGGGDQETQYF
TGCAGTGCTAGGGGCGGCGGAGACCAAGAGACCCAGTACTTC
>TRBV5-4|TRBJ2-2|TRBD2|.|15
CASSSTSHPSGELFF
TGTGCCAGCAGTTCGACTAGCCACCCAAGCGGGGAGCTGTTTTTT
>TRBV29-1|TRBJ2-3|TRBD2|many|13
CVCSGTSTDTQYF
TGCGTCTGTAGCGGGACGAGCACAGATACGCAGTATTTT
>TRBV20-1|TRBJ2-5|TRBD2|many|18
CSARGLGALAGGKETQYF
TGCAGTGCTAGAGGATTGGGCGCCTTAGCGGGAGGAAAAGAGACCCAGTACTTC
>TRBV28|TRBJ2-6|TRBD1|few|19
CASSFLSGQGMSGANVLTF
TGTGCCAGCAGTTTCCTTTCAGGACAGGGAATGTCTGGGGCCAACGTCCTGACTTTC
>TRBV6-2/TRBV6-3|TRBJ1-5|.|many|14
CASSYMAGDQPQHF
TGTGCCAGCAGTTATATGGCAGGGGATCAGCCCCAGCATTTT
>TRBV20-1|TRBJ1-5|.|few|14
CSARQGLGSQPQHF
TGCAGTGCTAGACAGGGCCTGGGAAGTCAGCCCCAGCATTTT
>TRBV28|TRBJ1-2|TRBD1|many|13
CAINRGGSGGYTF
TGTGCCATTAACAGGGGAGGGTCCGGGGGCTACACCTTC
>TRBV2|TRBJ2-7|.|many|14
CASSARDTTYEQYF
TGTGCCAGCAGTGCACGGGACACAACCTACGAGCAGTACTTC
>TRBV20-1|TRBJ2-6|.|few|14
CSARKGAGANVLTF
TGCAGTGCTAGAAAGGGAGCTGGGGCCAACGTCCTGACTTTC
>TRBV20-1|TRBJ2-7|.|many|11
CSPMTGDEQYF
TGCAGTCCAATGACAGGCGACGAGCAGTACTTC